Below, 31 T cell receptor beta chains from the same sample are listed, as sequenced in a study of CD8+ T cells in alopecia areata listed by TCRdb under 2018. Lesional scalp punch biopsies and peripheral blood were collected from alopecia areata patients. The library was made by the immunoSEQ multiplex PCR assay. RNA was extracted from all samples and reverse transcribed into cDNA, which served as template for TCR sequencing. Held by TCRdb, this immuneACCESS table contains in-frame sequences only and omits some clones. Under half of the omission traces to an unresolved V gene where checked; the cause of the rest is unknown. The sample yields some 10,000 clones; around 67% were counted once. The top ten hold 13% to 15% of the sample. Specimen: skin. These receptor sequences come from a human donor with alopecia areata.

The chain employs TRBV28 and TRBJ2-7; D remains ambiguous. CDR1 and CDR2 (germline): MDHEN, SYDVKM. V was clipped by 8 bases and J by 0 bases, with 14 bases between them. The length of the CDR3 is 14 residues. This chain's CDR3 is CASQPRRSSYEQYF. CDR3 sequence (DNA): TGTGCCAGCCAACCGCGGCGGAGCTCCTACGAGCAGTACTTC.

The chain links TRBV4-3 to TRBJ2-2; no firm D call. Germline CDR1 reads LGHNA; CDR2 reads YSLEER. The ends were cut back, 0 bases at V and 1 base at J, with 24 bases in the middle. CDR3 size: 21 residues. The CDR3 loop reads CASSQDISPDTPQGNTGELFF. CDR3 DNA sequence: TGCGCCAGCAGCCAAGATATAAGCCCTGACACTCCCCAAGGGAACACCGGGGAGCTGTTTTTT.

The V call is TRBV7-9, the J call TRBJ2-7, with D unresolved. Germline V gene data show CDR1 as SEHNR and CDR2 as FQNEAQ (reference sequence). The CDR3 totals 13 residues. The germline V and J ends were trimmed by 0 bases and 7 bases, with 10 bases remaining between them. DNA of the CDR3: TGTGCCAGCAGCTTAGCTCGGGCCAAGGAGCAGTACTTC. Encoded protein: CASSLARAKEQYF. Based on the CDR3 plus reference TRBV7-9 and TRBJ2-7, the full variable domain is DTGVSQNPRHKITKRGQNVTFRCDPISEHNRLYWYRQTLGQGPEFLTYFQNEAQLEKSRLLSDRFSAERPKGSFSTLEIQRTEQGDSAMYLCASSLARAKEQYFGPGTRLTVT.

CDR3: CASSGHRGLSNNEQFF. The CDR3 DNA is TGTGCCAGCAGCGGTCATCGGGGCCTATCTAACAATGAGCAGTTCTTC. The chain carries TRBV7-2 and TRBJ2-1; D may correspond to TRBD1 or TRBD2 (5 bases each). The CDR3 covers 16 residues. Trimming left V 5 bases short and J 5 bases short, with 19 bases between. Germline assignment: CDR1 SGHTA and CDR2 FQGNSA.

V and J are TRBV29-1 and TRBJ1-5; tentatively, D is TRBD1 (6 bases). Germline CDR1 is SQVTM and CDR2 is ANQGSEA. V dropped 7 bases and J dropped 3 bases, with 13 bases sitting between them. This CDR3 spans 13 amino acids. CDR3 sequence: CSASQGYNQPQHF. In DNA, the CDR3 is TGCAGCGCCTCACAGGGTTACAATCAGCCCCAGCATTTT.

The chain links TRBV7-2 to TRBJ1-5; 9 bases align to TRBD1. This CDR3 has 15 amino acids. Germline V gene sequence: CDR1 SGHTA, CDR2 FQGNSA. The V segment lost 3 bases and the J segment 8 bases; nucleotides outside the gene matches: 8. For the CDR3, the DNA is TGTGCCAGCAGCTTTCACCTGGGACAGGGAGAGCCCCAGCATTTT. Translation: CASSFHLGQGEPQHF.

The CDR3 nucleotides read TGCAGCGTCGGTTGGACAGGGCGATATGGCTACACCTTC. Its translation: CSVGWTGRYGYTF. The V and J genes are TRBV29-1 and TRBJ1-2; the match to TRBD1 covers 8 bases. The CDR3 has 13 residues. Germline CDR1 SQVTM, CDR2 ANQGSEA. Trimming took 6 bases from V and 5 from J; bases not matched to a gene: 8.

As DNA, the CDR3 is TGTGCCAGCAGTGAGAGCGGGGGTGAGACCCAGTACTTC. This gives the protein CASSESGGETQYF. The rearrangement uses TRBV6-1 and TRBJ2-5; 8 bases are a match to TRBD2. V lost 3 bases, J lost 5 bases, and 2 bases stayed unmatched. The CDR3 runs to 13 residues. Germline lookup yields CDR1 MNHNS and CDR2 SASEGT.

The chain recombines TRBV7-6 with TRBJ2-1, with D uncertain. The CDR3 covers 14 residues. The germline V and J ends were trimmed by 7 bases and 4 bases, with 14 bases remaining between them. In germline, CDR1 is SGHVS, CDR2 FNYEAQ. The CDR3 DNA sequence: TGTGCCAGCACCGAACAGACGGTATACAATGAGCAGTTCTTC. Translated: CASTEQTVYNEQFF.

This clone appeared a few times. This chain connects TRBV18 to TRBJ2-1; 7 bases fit TRBD2. V gave up 5 bases and J gave up 4 bases; unmatched junction bases: 14. Germline V lookup: CDR1 KGHSH, CDR2 LQKENI. CDR3 size: 17 residues. The CDR3 DNA reads TGTGCCAGCTCAGTCGCCCGAGGAGCTAGCGGATACAATGAGCAGTTCTTC. It encodes CASSVARGASGYNEQFF.

The rearrangement uses TRBV5-1 and TRBJ2-1; 12 positions agree with TRBD2. The V and J ends lost 7 bases and 1 base, in that order; junction bases with no gene match: 0. Looked up from germline, CDR1 is SGHRS and CDR2 is YFSETQ. This CDR3 is 14 amino acids long. CDR3 coding DNA: TGCGCCAGCCTAGCGGGGGGGTCCTACAATGAGCAGTTCTTC. Protein sequence: CASLAGGSYNEQFF.

The V call is TRBV5-1, the J call TRBJ2-7; 11 bases are a match to TRBD2. The CDR3 length is 15 residues. J lost 5 bases, V lost 2 bases, and 6 bases had no gene match. CDR1 is SGHRS and CDR2 is YFSETQ in the germline V gene. In DNA form, the CDR3 reads TGCGCCAGCAGCTTCCCTAGCGGGAGGAATAACGAGCAGTACTTC. This translates into CASSFPSGRNNEQYF.

J is TRBJ2-7 and V is TRBV7-8, with 8 bases aligning to TRBD2. Germline CDR1 SGHVS, CDR2 FQNEAQ. The CDR3 contains 16 residues. After removal of 3 bases from V and 0 bases from J, the junction contained 7 bases not matched to a gene. The CDR3, as DNA: TGTGCCAGCAGCTTCACTAGCGGTCAAAGCTCCTACGAGCAGTACTTC. Its translation: CASSFTSGQSSYEQYF.

The rearrangement joins TRBV9 to TRBJ1-1; D not certain. Deletions cut 0 bases from V and 1 base from J, with 7 bases between. The CDR3 has 14 amino acids. CDR1 is SGDLS, CDR2 YYNGEE, per germline. DNA for the CDR3: TGTGCCAGCAGCGTAGGATTTGAGAACACTGAAGCTTTCTTT. The encoded protein is CASSVGFENTEAFF. The variable domain in full, completed from reference TRBV9 and TRBJ1-1, reads DSGVTQTPKHLITATGQRVTLRCSPRSGDLSVYWYQQSLDQGLQFLIQYYNGEERAKGNILERFSAQQFPDLHSELNLSSLELGDSALYFCASSVGFENTEAFFGQGTRLTVV.

This clone was picked up one time. The chain is built from TRBV10-3 and TRBJ1-3; no clear D gene. This CDR3 has 15 residues. V lost 2 bases and J lost 0, with 8 bases in between. Germline lookup yields CDR1 ENHRY and CDR2 SYGVKD. CDR3: CAISEGPISGNTIYF. Here the CDR3 DNA reads TGTGCCATCAGTGAGGGCCCGATCTCTGGAAACACCATATATTTT.

This clone was seen a handful of times. V usage is TRBV27 and J usage is TRBJ2-7, with D tentatively TRBD2 (6 bases). Germline CDR1 is MNHEY and CDR2 is SMNVEV (reference sequence). CDR3 length equals 14 residues. Trimming stripped 4 bases from V and 6 bases from J, with 16 bases between. The CDR3 sequence: CASSWGGAAGEQYF. DNA for the CDR3: TGTGCCAGCAGTTGGGGCGGGGCTGCGGGCGAGCAGTACTTC.

V and J are TRBV7-2 and TRBJ1-1; no reliable D call. CDR3 length equals 15 residues. Germline lookup yields CDR1 SGHTA and CDR2 FQGNSA. Trimming removed 4 bases from V and 3 bases from J, with 15 bases in between. The CDR3 reads CASSSQSRSDTEAFF. CDR3 nucleotide sequence: TGTGCCAGCAGCTCCCAGTCCCGGTCGGACACTGAAGCTTTCTTT.

The V and J genes are TRBV27 and TRBJ1-5; 8 bases are a match to TRBD1. Germline loops: CDR1 MNHEY, CDR2 SMNVEV (reference sequence). The CDR3 totals 19 residues. The J segment lost 2 bases and the V segment lost 6 bases, leaving 18 bases of the junction unmatched. The CDR3 nucleotides read TGTGCCAGCAGCCACCGACAGGGAGCAGGGACAGGAGGCAATCAGCCCCAGCATTTT. Translated, it gives CASSHRQGAGTGGNQPQHF.

The V gene is TRBV29-1, the J gene TRBJ1-5, with TRBD1 matching over 10 bases. The CDR3 spans 16 residues. Germline loops: CDR1 SQVTM, CDR2 ANQGSEA. The V gene end was trimmed by 6 bases and the J gene end by 4 bases; junction bases not matched to a gene: 12. DNA for the CDR3: TGCAGCGTGAGGGGTATGAGGACAGGGGGAAATCAGCCCCAGCATTTT. This encodes CSVRGMRTGGNQPQHF. The full variable domain, its missing parts supplied by reference TRBV29-1 and TRBJ1-5, is SAVISQKPSRDICQRGTSLTIQCQVDSQVTMMFWYRQQPGQSLTLIATANQGSEATYESGFVIDKFPISRPNLTFSTLTVSNMSPEDSSIYLCSVRGMRTGGNQPQHFGDGTRLSIL.

The chain joins TRBV21-1 to TRBJ2-7; TRBD1 is taken as the D call from the table, unchecked against the DNA. TRBV21-1 is marked as a pseudogene. CDR3 length equals 14 residues. CDR3 loop: CASSKGQGPYEQYF. CDR3 nucleotides: TGTGCCAGCAGCAAGGGACAGGGGCCCTACGAGCAGTACTTC.

This chain connects TRBV11-2 to TRBJ2-7; 7 bases line up with TRBD1. The J segment lost 1 base and the V segment lost 7 bases, leaving 7 bases of the junction unmatched. The CDR3 runs to 14 residues. CDR1 is SGHAT, CDR2 FQNNGV, per germline. The CDR3 DNA reads as TGTGCCAGCACCTCAGGGACAGTATCCTACGAGCAGTACTTC. It encodes CASTSGTVSYEQYF.

The V call is TRBV7-8, the J call TRBJ1-3; 7 bases are a match to TRBD1. This CDR3 has 17 amino acids. The germline CDR1 and CDR2 sequences are SGHVS and FQNEAQ. Trimming cost V 2 bases and J 3 bases; bases outside gene matches: 10. The CDR3 loop reads CASSLYNPGQDGNTIYF. For the CDR3, the DNA is TGTGCCAGCAGCTTATACAACCCCGGACAGGATGGAAACACCATATATTTT.

This clone appeared a single time. J is TRBJ2-3 and V is TRBV4-3, with TRBD2 matching over 9 bases. The CDR3 runs to 15 residues. The trim removed 0 bases at V and 4 bases at J, leaving 2 bases unmatched. Germline CDR1 is LGHNA and CDR2 is YSLEER. This chain's CDR3 is CASSQDRGGADTQYF. The DNA for the CDR3 is TGCGCCAGCAGCCAAGATCGCGGGGGGGCAGATACGCAGTATTTT.

The chain is built from TRBV4-3 and TRBJ1-1; the D gene is possibly TRBD1 (5 bases). CDR1 and CDR2 (germline): LGHNA, YSLEER. This CDR3 has 13 amino acids. V lost 4 bases to trimming and J lost 3 bases, with 9 bases between them. The CDR3 sequence: CASSLDRDTEAFF. The DNA of the CDR3 is TGCGCCAGCAGCCTAGACAGAGACACTGAAGCTTTCTTT.

The chain joins TRBV28 to TRBJ2-7; 12 positions match TRBD2. From germline, CDR1 is MDHEN and CDR2 SYDVKM. Trimming at V came to 5 bases and at J to 4 bases, leaving 6 bases not matched to a gene. The CDR3 is made up of 15 amino acids. This CDR3 reads CASSPRLAGAYEQYF. The CDR3 DNA reads TGTGCCAGCAGTCCCAGACTAGCGGGAGCTTACGAGCAGTACTTC. Combining the CDR3 with reference TRBV28 and TRBJ2-7 gives the whole variable domain DVKVTQSSRYLVKRTGEKVFLECVQDMDHENMFWYRQDPGLGLRLIYFSYDVKMKEKGDIPEGYSVSREKKERFSLILESASTNQTSMYLCASSPRLAGAYEQYFGPGTRLTVT.

The chain employs TRBV7-2 and TRBJ2-5; D uncertain. The CDR3 is 14 amino acids. The ends were cut back, 0 bases at V and 3 bases at J, with 8 bases in the middle. Germline V CDR1 and CDR2: SGHTA, FQGNSA. CDR3 amino acids: CASSLAHHEETQYF. The CDR3 DNA is TGTGCCAGCAGCTTAGCACACCACGAAGAGACCCAGTACTTC.

This chain links TRBV7-2 with TRBJ1-1, with unresolved D. The V gene's germline CDR1 is SGHTA and CDR2 FQGNSA. The CDR3 totals 11 residues. V gave up 4 bases and J gave up 3 bases, with 3 bases separating them. CDR3 amino acids: CASSSDTEAFF. CDR3 sequence (DNA): TGTGCCAGCAGCTCTGACACTGAAGCTTTCTTT.

This clone was counted only a few times. The CDR3 DNA sequence: TGTGCCATCAGTGACCCAGGAAGAGGAGATTCACCCCTCCACTTT. It codes for CAISDPGRGDSPLHF. The chain recombines TRBV10-3 with TRBJ1-6; D gene unclear. The germline V and J ends were trimmed by 3 bases and 8 bases, with 14 bases remaining between them. This CDR3 has 15 amino acids. Germline loops: CDR1 ENHRY, CDR2 SYGVKD.

The chain combines TRBV7-3 with TRBJ2-1; D remains unclear. The CDR3 extends over 15 amino acids. Germline CDR1 reads SGHTA; CDR2 reads FQGTGA. V lost 3 bases to trimming and J lost 1 base, with 10 bases between them. The DNA for the CDR3 is TGTGCCAGCAGCTTTTCTACCCAATCCTACAATGAGCAGTTCTTC. This codes for CASSFSTQSYNEQFF.

The rearrangement links TRBV4-2 to TRBJ2-1, with TRBD2 identical over 7 bases. The CDR3 consists of 16 residues. Trimming removed 0 bases from V and 8 bases from J; junction bases left unmatched: 10. Germline V lookup: CDR1 LGHNA, CDR2 YNFKEQ. The CDR3 nucleotides read TGTGCCAGCAGCCAAGATGGGGGGGGAGTCTTCGATGAGCAGTTCTTC. Protein sequence: CASSQDGGGVFDEQFF.

The chain is built from TRBV7-2 and TRBJ2-7, with D possibly being TRBD2 (6 bases). The V end was cut by 1 base, the J end by 4 bases, with 11 bases between. The germline V gene encodes CDR1 SGHTA and CDR2 FQGNSA. The CDR3 is 14 residues long. The CDR3 region is CASSLGPGRYEQYF. The CDR3 DNA follows: TGTGCCAGCAGCTTAGGGCCGGGGAGGTACGAGCAGTACTTC.